The T cell receptor (beta chain) described here comes from a study of monozygotic twins with inflammatory bowel disease. Study results and caveats: Clonotype sharing was lower in IBD patients than healthy twins, most markedly with disease activity. Those with IBD had lower TCRbeta diversity (inverse Simpson) than their healthy co-twins did.

Collection yielded 2 to 3 ml of blood per donor. CDR3 length: 12 amino acids. Germline CDR1 reads MNHNY; CDR2 reads SVGAGI (reference sequence). Points on this clonotype: The antigen remains unidentified.

During cDNA synthesis, UMIs that each contained a 6-nucleotide sample barcode were added by means of template switching. From the 5' RACE reads, TCRdb lists one entry per CDR3 protein and no DNA. The sample table sets out approximately 45,000 distinct CDR3 sequences. Specimen: blood. The chain joins TRBV6-6 to TRBJ2-1; TCRdb's assignment of TRBD1 cannot be checked, as there is no DNA. The receptor comes from a human donor with ulcerative colitis or Crohn's disease, or a healthy co-twin of an affected twin (not recorded which). CDR3 in amino acids: CASSYSQLPPFF.